These 17 T cell receptor beta chains came from one sample sequenced in a study of vaccination and CD4 T cells after COVID-19. Described treatment: approximately nine-day PBMC culture with coronavirus spike peptide pools or control peptides (ViraFEST assay). Sequenced with the Oncomine TCR Beta short-read assay was DNA taken from cultured CD4+ T cells. TCRdb processed the PCR reads anew with MiXCR; each CDR3 protein has one entry. The data contain 13,000 to 15,000 distinct CDR3 sequences, roughly 29% of them singletons. The antigens for these receptors are not known. The sample comprised cultured CD4+ T cells from blood. These receptors came from a human donor with COVID-19.

There are a few counts of this clonotype. The genes are TRBV15 and TRBJ2-1, with D perhaps matching TRBD1 or TRBD2 (5 bases each). Per germline, CDR1 LNHNV and CDR2 YYDKDF (reference sequence). V lost 0 bases and J lost 6, with 15 bases in between. This CDR3 region has 16 residues. The CDR3 here is CATSRDRPGLGNEQFF. The CDR3 nucleotides are TGTGCCACCAGCAGAGATCGACCGGGGCTGGGCAATGAGCAGTTCTTC. Supplemented by reference TRBV15 and TRBJ2-1, the full variable domain reads DAMVIQNPRYQVTQFGKPVTLSCSQTLNHNVMYWYQQKSSQAPKLLFHYYDKDFNNEADTPDNFQSRRPNTSFCFLDIRSPGLGDTAMYLCATSRDRPGLGNEQFFGPGTRLTVL.

This chain connects TRBV5-1 to TRBJ2-3; 16 bases fit TRBD2. The CDR3 is made up of 19 amino acids. The germline CDR1 and CDR2 sequences are SGHRS and YFSETQ. V trimming: 1 base; J trimming: 0 bases; junction bases outside the gene matches: 5. The CDR3 DNA is TGCGCCAGCAGCTTGACCGGGACTAGCGGGGGGGCAAGCACAGATACGCAGTATTTT. This gives the protein CASSLTGTSGGASTDTQYF. The variable domain in full, completed from reference TRBV5-1 and TRBJ2-3, reads KAGVTQTPRYLIKTRGQQVTLSCSPISGHRSVSWYQQTPGQGLQFLFEYFSETQRNKGNFPGRFSGRQFSNSRSEMNVSTLELGDSALYLCASSLTGTSGGASTDTQYFGPGTRLTVL.

The chain employs TRBV15 and TRBJ2-7; tentative D call: TRBD2 (6 bases). The germline V gene has CDR1 LNHNV and CDR2 YYDKDF (reference sequence). V lost 0 bases to trimming and J lost 1 base, with 16 bases between them. The CDR3 contains 17 residues. The DNA of the CDR3 is TGTGCCACCAGCAGAGATCTCGTGGGGGGAATATCCTACGAGCAGTACTTC. This encodes CATSRDLVGGISYEQYF.

The chain joins TRBV4-2 to TRBJ2-7, with D maybe TRBD1 (5 bases). Germline V CDR1 and CDR2: LGHNA, YNFKEQ. The CDR3 is made up of 15 amino acids. Trimming removed 0 bases at V and 4 bases at J, with 13 bases between. Here the CDR3 reads CASSQDDSQSYEQYF. The CDR3 region has the DNA TGTGCCAGCAGCCAAGATGACAGCCAATCTTACGAGCAGTACTTC.

This clonotype has just a few counts. The chain combines TRBV27 with TRBJ1-1; D unresolved. This CDR3 comprises 13 residues. Germline V lookup: CDR1 MNHEY, CDR2 SMNVEV (reference sequence). V lost 6 bases, J lost 3 bases, and 11 bases lay in between. DNA for the CDR3: TGTGCCAGCAGCAGGTGGCAGGACACTGAAGCTTTCTTT. Its translation is CASSRWQDTEAFF.

The CDR3 region is CASSLGPAMNTEAFF. The CDR3 DNA sequence: TGTGCCAGCAGCTTAGGTCCAGCCATGAACACTGAAGCTTTCTTT. This sequence joins TRBV7-3 and TRBJ1-1; D not certain. Trimming removed 2 bases from V and 0 bases from J, with 10 bases in between. The CDR3 is made up of 15 amino acids. Germline CDR1 reads SGHTA; CDR2 reads FQGTGA.

The chain recombines TRBV5-4 with TRBJ2-5; possible D gene TRBD1, 5 bases. The length of the CDR3 is 14 residues. The V end was cut by 1 base, the J end by 5 bases, with 12 bases between. Germline V gene sequence: CDR1 SGHNT, CDR2 YYREEE (reference sequence). The CDR3 protein is CASSLPGMEETQYF. As DNA, the CDR3 is TGTGCCAGCAGCTTGCCAGGGATGGAGGAGACCCAGTACTTC.

A few counts support this clonotype. The genes are TRBV4-2 and TRBJ1-2; TRBD1 aligns across 10 bases. The germline gives CDR1 LGHNA, CDR2 YNFKEQ. V was clipped by 3 bases and J by 4 bases; unmatched bases: 5. This CDR3 is built from 15 residues. The CDR3 DNA follows: TGTGCCAGCAGCCAGACAGGGGGCACTTCCTATGGCTACACCTTC. Protein product: CASSQTGGTSYGYTF.

This chain uses TRBV6-1 with TRBJ2-5; D remains unclear. The V end lost 1 base, the J end lost 10 bases, and 13 bases lay between the germline ends. The CDR3 covers 13 residues. Per the germline V gene, CDR1 is MNHNS and CDR2 is SASEGT. The CDR3 region is CASSEDGKASQYF. As DNA, the CDR3 is TGTGCCAGCAGTGAAGATGGAAAGGCAAGCCAGTACTTC.

The chain has TRBV5-5 and TRBJ1-4; a possible D gene is TRBD1 (6 bases). Germline-derived CDR1 and CDR2 are SGHKS and YYEKEE (reference sequence). This CDR3 contains 14 residues. Trimming took off 2 bases at V and 7 bases at J, with 12 bases between the two ends. CDR3 region: CASSFTGRLEKLFF. DNA for the CDR3: TGTGCCAGCAGCTTTACAGGGAGGCTTGAAAAACTGTTTTTT.

This clonotype was seen only a few times. The chain joins TRBV6-2 or TRBV6-3 to TRBJ2-6; a weak D match, TRBD1 (6 bases). The CDR3 is 16 residues long. The V gene's germline CDR1 is MNHEY and CDR2 SVGEGT. Trimming shortened V by 5 bases and J by 1 base, and 12 bases separated the two germline ends. The CDR3 coding sequence is TGTGCCAGCAGTGAGGAACAGGGTTCTGGGGCCAACGTCCTGACTTTC. This encodes CASSEEQGSGANVLTF.

This clonotype is medium-sized by share. V is TRBV20-1 and J is TRBJ1-5, with D possibly matching TRBD1 (5 bases). Germline assignment: CDR1 DFQATT and CDR2 SNEGSKA (reference sequence). Trimming shortened V by 0 bases and J by 1 base, and 13 bases separated the two germline ends. The CDR3 runs 16 residues. The CDR3 spells CSAREFGRTSNQPQHF. The CDR3 nucleotides read TGCAGTGCTAGAGAATTTGGCAGGACAAGCAATCAGCCCCAGCATTTT.

The J gene is TRBJ1-1, the V gene TRBV14, with D possibly being TRBD1 (5 bases). The germline V gene has CDR1 SGHDN and CDR2 FVKESK. The CDR3 contains 13 residues. Between the trimmed V and J ends, which lost 4 bases and 0 bases, there was a span of 6 bases. CDR3 in amino acids: CASSRQLNTEAFF. The CDR3 bases are TGTGCCAGCAGCCGACAGTTGAACACTGAAGCTTTCTTT.

The chain links TRBV12-5 to TRBJ1-1; a possible D gene is TRBD1 (6 bases). The CDR3 runs 14 residues. CDR1 LGHNT and CDR2 FRNRAP come from the germline V gene. Trimming took 6 bases from V and 3 from J, leaving 14 bases between them. CDR3 residues: CASGTGQYDTEAFF. In DNA form, the CDR3 reads TGTGCTAGTGGCACCGGACAGTATGACACTGAAGCTTTCTTT.

V and J are TRBV11-2 and TRBJ2-7; no definite D call. Germline-derived CDR1 and CDR2 are SGHAT and FQNNGV. Deletions cut 2 bases from V and 2 bases from J, with 4 bases between. The CDR3 totals 12 residues. The CDR3 DNA follows: TGTGCCAGCAGCTTACGACCCTACGAGCAGTACTTC. This encodes CASSLRPYEQYF.

This chain links TRBV20-1 with TRBJ2-1; the match to TRBD2 covers 14 bases. Germline lookup yields CDR1 DFQATT and CDR2 SNEGSKA (reference sequence). The length of the CDR3 is 15 residues. J lost 9 bases, V lost 4 bases, and 8 bases had no gene match. CDR3 sequence (DNA): TGCAGTGCTAAGCAGACTAGCGGGGGGGCAGGTGAGCAGTTCTTC. Amino acid sequence: CSAKQTSGGAGEQFF.

This chain joins TRBV10-2 and TRBJ1-2; TRBD1 is a possible D gene (6 bases). The CDR3 sequence is 13 residues long. V lost 3 bases and J lost 5, with 10 bases in between. Germline loops: CDR1 WSHSY, CDR2 SAAADI. The CDR3 loop reads CASSDRGAYGYTF. For the CDR3, the DNA is TGCGCCAGCAGTGATCGGGGGGCGTATGGCTACACCTTC.